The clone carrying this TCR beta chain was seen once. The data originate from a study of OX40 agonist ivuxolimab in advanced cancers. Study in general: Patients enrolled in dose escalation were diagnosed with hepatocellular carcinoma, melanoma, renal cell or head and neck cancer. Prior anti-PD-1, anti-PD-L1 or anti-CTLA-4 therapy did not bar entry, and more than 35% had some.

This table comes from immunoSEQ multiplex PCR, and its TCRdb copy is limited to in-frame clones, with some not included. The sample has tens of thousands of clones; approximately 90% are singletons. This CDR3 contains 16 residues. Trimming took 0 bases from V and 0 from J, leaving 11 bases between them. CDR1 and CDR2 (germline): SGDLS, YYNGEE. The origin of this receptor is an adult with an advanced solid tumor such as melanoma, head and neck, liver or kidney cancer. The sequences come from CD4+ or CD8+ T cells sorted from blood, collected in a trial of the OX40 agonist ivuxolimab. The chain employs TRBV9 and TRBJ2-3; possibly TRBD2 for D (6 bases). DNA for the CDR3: TGTGCCAGCAGCGTAGTTGGCGGGACTAGCACAGATACGCAGTATTTT. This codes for CASSVVGGTSTDTQYF.